The present T cell receptor (beta chain) was sequenced within a study of T cells in Graves' hyperthyroidism and ophthalmopathy. Ophthalmopathy patients all had a Clinical Activity Score of at least 3, a NOSPECS grade of at least 4 and disease under 3 months old. Using more than 8 ml of fresh peripheral blood, PBMCs were prepared. TCR beta CDR3 sequences were amplified from RNA transcripts. Using the HTBI primer set, a first-round RT-PCR was run on the TCR CDR3. TCRdb redid the calling of the multiplex PCR reads with MiXCR, one entry per CDR3 protein. The repertoire has about 480,000 distinct CDR3 sequences, around 24% of them found once; the top ten carry over 9%. Only a few counts were recorded for this clonotype. The V and J ends lost 0 bases and 2 bases respectively, with 11 bases between them. Germline V gene lookup returns CDR1 MNHEY and CDR2 SVGAGI. CDR3 length equals 16 residues.

Source material: blood. The chain links TRBV6-5 to TRBJ1-5, with D perhaps TRBD1 (6 bases). The source is a woman in her 30s with Graves' ophthalmopathy. The CDR3 DNA sequence: TGTGCCAGCAGTTACTCGCCGGGGGGCGGCAATCAGCCCCAGCATTTT. Its translation is CASSYSPGGGNQPQHF.